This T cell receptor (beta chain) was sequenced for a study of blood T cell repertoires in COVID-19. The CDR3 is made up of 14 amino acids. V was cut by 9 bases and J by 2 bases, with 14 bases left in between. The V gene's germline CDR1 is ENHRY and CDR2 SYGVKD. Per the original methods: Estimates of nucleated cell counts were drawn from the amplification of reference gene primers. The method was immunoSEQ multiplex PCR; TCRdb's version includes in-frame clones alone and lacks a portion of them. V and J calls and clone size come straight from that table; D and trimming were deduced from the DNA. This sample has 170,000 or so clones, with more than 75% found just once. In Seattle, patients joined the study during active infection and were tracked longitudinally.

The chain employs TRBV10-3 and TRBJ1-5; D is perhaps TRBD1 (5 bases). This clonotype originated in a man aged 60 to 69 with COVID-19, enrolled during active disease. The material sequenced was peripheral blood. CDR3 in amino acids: CAIGGELGNQPQHF. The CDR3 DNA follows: TGTGCCATTGGGGGGGAGCTTGGCAATCAGCCCCAGCATTTT.